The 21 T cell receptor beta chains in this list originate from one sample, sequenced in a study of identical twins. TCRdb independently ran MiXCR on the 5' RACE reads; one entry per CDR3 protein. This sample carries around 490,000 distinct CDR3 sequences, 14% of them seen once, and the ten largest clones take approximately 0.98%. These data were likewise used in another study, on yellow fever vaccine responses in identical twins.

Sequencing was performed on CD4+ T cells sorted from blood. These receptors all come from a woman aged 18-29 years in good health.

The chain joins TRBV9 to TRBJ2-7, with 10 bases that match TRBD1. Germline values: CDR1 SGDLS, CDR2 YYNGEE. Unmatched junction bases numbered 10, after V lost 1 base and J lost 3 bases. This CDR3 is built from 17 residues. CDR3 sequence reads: CASSVKGTGEINYEQYF. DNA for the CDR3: TGTGCCAGCAGCGTAAAGGGGACAGGGGAAATAAACTACGAGCAGTACTTC.

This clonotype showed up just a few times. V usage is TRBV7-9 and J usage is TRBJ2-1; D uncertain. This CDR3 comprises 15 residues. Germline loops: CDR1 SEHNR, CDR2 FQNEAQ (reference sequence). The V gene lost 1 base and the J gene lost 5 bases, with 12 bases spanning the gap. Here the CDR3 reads CASSLVASKNNEQFF. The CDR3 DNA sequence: TGTGCCAGCAGCTTAGTAGCCTCAAAAAACAATGAGCAGTTCTTC.

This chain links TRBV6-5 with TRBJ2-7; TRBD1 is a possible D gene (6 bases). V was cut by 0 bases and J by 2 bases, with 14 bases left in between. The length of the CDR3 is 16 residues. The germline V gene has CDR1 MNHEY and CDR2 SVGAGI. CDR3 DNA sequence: TGTGCCAGCAGTTACTCGGCCAGGGGAGCACCCTACGAGCAGTACTTC. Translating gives CASSYSARGAPYEQYF.

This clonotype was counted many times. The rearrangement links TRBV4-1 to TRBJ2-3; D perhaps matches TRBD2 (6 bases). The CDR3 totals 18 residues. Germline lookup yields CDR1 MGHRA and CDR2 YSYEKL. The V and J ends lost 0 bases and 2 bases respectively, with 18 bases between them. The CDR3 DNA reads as TGCGCCAGCAGCCAAGAACGAGGCATGGGCGGGGCCACAGATACGCAGTATTTT. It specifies CASSQERGMGGATDTQYF.

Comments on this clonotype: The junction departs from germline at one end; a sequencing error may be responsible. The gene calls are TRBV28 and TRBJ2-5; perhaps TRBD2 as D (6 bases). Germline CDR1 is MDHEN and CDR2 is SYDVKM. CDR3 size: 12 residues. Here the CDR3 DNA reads TGTGCCAGCAGTCAGGGTCGGGAGACCCGGTACTTC. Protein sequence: CASSQGRETRYF. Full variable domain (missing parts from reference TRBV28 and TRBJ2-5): DVKVTQSSRYLVKRTGEKVFLECVQDMDHENMFWYRQDPGLGLRLIYFSYDVKMKEKGDIPEGYSVSREKKERFSLILESASTNQTSMYLCASSQGRETRYFGPGTRLLVL.

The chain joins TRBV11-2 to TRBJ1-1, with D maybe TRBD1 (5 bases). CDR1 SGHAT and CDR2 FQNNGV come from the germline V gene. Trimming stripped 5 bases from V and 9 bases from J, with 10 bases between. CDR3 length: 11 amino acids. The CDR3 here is CASSETAKAFF. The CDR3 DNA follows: TGTGCCAGCAGCGAGACAGCGAAAGCTTTCTTT.

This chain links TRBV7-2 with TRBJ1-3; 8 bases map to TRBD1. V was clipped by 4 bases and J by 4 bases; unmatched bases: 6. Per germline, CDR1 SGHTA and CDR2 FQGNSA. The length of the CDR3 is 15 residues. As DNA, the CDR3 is TGTGCCAGCAGCTCGGCCGGGACAGGCGGAAACACCATATATTTT. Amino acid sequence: CASSSAGTGGNTIYF.

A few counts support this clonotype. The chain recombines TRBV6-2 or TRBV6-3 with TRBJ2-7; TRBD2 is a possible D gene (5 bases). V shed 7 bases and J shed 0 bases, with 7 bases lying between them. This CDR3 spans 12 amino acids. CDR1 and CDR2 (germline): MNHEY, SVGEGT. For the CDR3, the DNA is TGTGCCAGCACCCGGGACTCCTACGAGCAGTACTTC. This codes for CASTRDSYEQYF.

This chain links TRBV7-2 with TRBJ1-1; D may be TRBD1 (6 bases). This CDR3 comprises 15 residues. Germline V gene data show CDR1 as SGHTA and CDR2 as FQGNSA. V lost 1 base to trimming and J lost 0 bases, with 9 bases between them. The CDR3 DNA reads TGTGCCAGCAGCTTAGGACAGGCCATGAACACTGAAGCTTTCTTT. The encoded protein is CASSLGQAMNTEAFF.

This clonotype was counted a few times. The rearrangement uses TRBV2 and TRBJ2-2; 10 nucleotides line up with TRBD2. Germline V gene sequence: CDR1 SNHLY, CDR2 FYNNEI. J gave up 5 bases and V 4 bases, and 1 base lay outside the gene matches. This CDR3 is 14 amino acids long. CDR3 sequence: CASSVLAGTGELFF. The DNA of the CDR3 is TGTGCCAGCAGTGTACTAGCGGGAACCGGGGAGCTGTTTTTT. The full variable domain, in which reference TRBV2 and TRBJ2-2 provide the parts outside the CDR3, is EPEVTQTPSHQVTQMGQEVILRCVPISNHLYFYWYRQILGQKVEFLVSFYNNEISEKSEIFDDQFSVERPDGSNFTLKIRSTKLEDSAMYFCASSVLAGTGELFFGEGSRLTVL.

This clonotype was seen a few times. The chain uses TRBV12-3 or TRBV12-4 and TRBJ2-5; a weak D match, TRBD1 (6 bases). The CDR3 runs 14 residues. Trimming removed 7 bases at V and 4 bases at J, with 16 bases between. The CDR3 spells CASTPSLGGETQYF. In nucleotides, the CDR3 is TGTGCCAGCACCCCCTCCTTAGGGGGAGAGACCCAGTACTTC.

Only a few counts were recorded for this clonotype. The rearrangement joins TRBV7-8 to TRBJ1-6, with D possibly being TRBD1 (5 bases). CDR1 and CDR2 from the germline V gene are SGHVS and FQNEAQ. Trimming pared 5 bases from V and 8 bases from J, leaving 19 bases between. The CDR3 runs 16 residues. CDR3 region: CASSGRQKGLDSPLHF. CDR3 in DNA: TGTGCCAGCAGCGGCCGACAGAAAGGGCTTGATTCACCCCTCCACTTT.

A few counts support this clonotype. The CDR3 sequence is CSATRDNTEAFF. CDR3 DNA: TGCAGTGCTACCAGGGACAACACTGAAGCTTTCTTT. The rearrangement uses TRBV20-1 and TRBJ1-1, with D perhaps matching TRBD1 (5 bases). Trimming took 4 bases from V and 2 from J, leaving 8 bases between them. The CDR3 has 12 residues. The germline gives CDR1 DFQATT, CDR2 SNEGSKA (reference sequence).

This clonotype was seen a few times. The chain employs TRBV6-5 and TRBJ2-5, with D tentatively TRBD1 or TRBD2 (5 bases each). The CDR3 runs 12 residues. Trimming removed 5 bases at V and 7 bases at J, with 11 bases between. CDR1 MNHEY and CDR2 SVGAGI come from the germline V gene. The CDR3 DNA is TGTGCCAGCAGTATTACTGGGGGGACCCAGTACTTC. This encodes CASSITGGTQYF.

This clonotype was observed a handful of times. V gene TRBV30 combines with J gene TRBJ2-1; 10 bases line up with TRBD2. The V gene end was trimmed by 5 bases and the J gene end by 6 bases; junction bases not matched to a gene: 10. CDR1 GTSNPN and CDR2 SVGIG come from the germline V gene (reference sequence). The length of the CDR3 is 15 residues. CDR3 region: CAWLSGRASPNEQFF. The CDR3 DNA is TGTGCCTGGTTGAGCGGGAGGGCCTCCCCCAATGAGCAGTTCTTC. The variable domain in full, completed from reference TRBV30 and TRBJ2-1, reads SQTIHQWPATLVQPVGSPLSLECTVEGTSNPNLYWYRQAAGRGLQLLFYSVGIGQISSEVPQNLSASRPQDRQFILSSKKLLLSDSGFYLCAWLSGRASPNEQFFGPGTRLTVL.

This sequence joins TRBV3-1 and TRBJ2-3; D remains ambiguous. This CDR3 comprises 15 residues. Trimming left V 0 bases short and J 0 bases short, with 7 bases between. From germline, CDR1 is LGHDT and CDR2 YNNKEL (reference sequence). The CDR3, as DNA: TGTGCCAGCAGCCAAGATATCCACAGCACAGATACGCAGTATTTT. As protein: CASSQDIHSTDTQYF.

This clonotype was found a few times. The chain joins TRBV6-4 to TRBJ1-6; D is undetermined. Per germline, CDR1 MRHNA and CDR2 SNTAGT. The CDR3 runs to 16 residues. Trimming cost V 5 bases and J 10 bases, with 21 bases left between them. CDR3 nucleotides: TGTGCCAGCAGTCCCTCGGCTGGGGTTTCTTTCTCACCCCTCCACTTT. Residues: CASSPSAGVSFSPLHF.

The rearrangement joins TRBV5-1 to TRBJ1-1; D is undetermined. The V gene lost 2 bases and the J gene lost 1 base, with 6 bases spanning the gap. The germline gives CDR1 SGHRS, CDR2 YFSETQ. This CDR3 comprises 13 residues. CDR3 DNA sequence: TGCGCCAGCAGCTTTGAGTGGAACACTGAAGCTTTCTTT. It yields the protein CASSFEWNTEAFF.

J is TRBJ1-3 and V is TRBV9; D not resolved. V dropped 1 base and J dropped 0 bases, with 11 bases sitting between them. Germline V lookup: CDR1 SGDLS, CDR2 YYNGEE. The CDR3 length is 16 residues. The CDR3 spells CASSVQAGHSGNTIYF. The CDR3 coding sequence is TGTGCCAGCAGCGTACAGGCAGGTCACTCTGGAAACACCATATATTTT.

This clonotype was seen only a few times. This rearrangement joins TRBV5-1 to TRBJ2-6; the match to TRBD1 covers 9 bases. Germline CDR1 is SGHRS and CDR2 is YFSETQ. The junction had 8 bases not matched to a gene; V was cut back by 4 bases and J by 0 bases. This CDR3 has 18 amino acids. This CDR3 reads CASSPGQGRLSGANVLTF. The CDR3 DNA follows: TGCGCCAGCAGCCCTGGACAGGGGCGACTCTCTGGGGCCAACGTCCTGACTTTC.

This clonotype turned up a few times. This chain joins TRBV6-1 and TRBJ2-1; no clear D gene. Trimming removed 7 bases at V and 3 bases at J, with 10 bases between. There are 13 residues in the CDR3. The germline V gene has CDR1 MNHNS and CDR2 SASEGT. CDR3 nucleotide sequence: TGTGCCAGCACCAGGACCTACTACAATGAGCAGTTCTTC. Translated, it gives CASTRTYYNEQFF.